This T cell receptor beta chain was observed in a study of T cells in Graves' hyperthyroidism and ophthalmopathy. The CDR3 is made up of 13 amino acids. V gave up 2 bases and J gave up 3 bases; unmatched junction bases: 0. CDR1 is SGDLS, CDR2 YYNGEE, per germline. The investigators amplified TCR beta CDR3 regions from RNA transcripts. With the HTBI primer set, the TCR CDR3 went through a first round of RT-PCR. In TCRdb, the multiplex PCR reads were re-called with MiXCR into one record per CDR3 protein. The sample has roughly 650,000 distinct CDR3 sequences, approximately 15% seen once. This chain connects TRBV9 to TRBJ2-3, with TRBD2 matching 7 bases. The sequence was collected from a woman between 40 and 50 years old with Graves' ophthalmopathy. Source material: blood. CDR3 residues: CASSVRETDTQYF. The CDR3 coding sequence is TGTGCCAGCAGCGTGCGGGAGACAGATACGCAGTATTTT.